Each of the 18 T cell receptor beta chains below was sequenced from the same sample in a study of breast tumors, draining lymph nodes, adjacent tissues. TCRdb recomputed calls from the multiplex PCR reads with MiXCR, one row per CDR3 protein. The profile covers 60,000 to 70,000 distinct CDR3 sequences, with around 52% appearing a single time and around 19% taken by the ten largest. Material: breast tumor tissue. These receptors were collected from a female donor with breast cancer. Some clones in this sample may be carry-over from other donors' samples.

This clonotype was observed at least ten times. This rearrangement joins TRBV15 to TRBJ2-1; D gene uncertain. The CDR3 has 15 amino acids. V was clipped by 0 bases and J by 7 bases, with 13 bases between them. Germline V gene data show CDR1 as LNHNV and CDR2 as YYDKDF (reference sequence). The chain's CDR3 is CATSRDRHLGNEQFF. Here the CDR3 DNA reads TGTGCCACCAGCAGAGATCGACACCTAGGGAATGAGCAGTTCTTC.

This chain links TRBV9 with TRBJ2-3; D uncertain. CDR3 length: 14 residues. Trimming pared 0 bases from V and 2 bases from J, leaving 7 bases between. CDR1 is SGDLS, CDR2 YYNGEE, per germline. CDR3 sequence: CASSVAVSTDTQYF. For the CDR3, the DNA is TGTGCCAGCAGCGTAGCCGTATCCACAGATACGCAGTATTTT.

The V gene is TRBV18, the J gene TRBJ1-5; tentatively, D is TRBD1 (5 bases). The CDR3 runs to 14 residues. CDR1 and CDR2 (germline): KGHSH, LQKENI. V was pared by 3 bases and J by 11 bases, with 17 bases between. CDR3 amino acids: CASSPAGFQETQHF. As DNA, the CDR3 is TGTGCCAGCTCACCGGCAGGGTTTCAAGAGACCCAGCATTTT.

The genes are TRBV6-6 and TRBJ1-2, with TRBD1 matching 8 bases. V shed 6 bases and J 0 bases; nucleotides not matched to a gene: 3. The V gene's germline CDR1 is MNHNY and CDR2 SVGAGI (reference sequence). The CDR3 loop spans 14 amino acids. The CDR3 nucleotides read TGTGCCAGCAGCTGGACAGGGTCTAACTATGGCTACACCTTC. Residues: CASSWTGSNYGYTF.

DNA of the CDR3: TGTGCCAGCAGCTCGGGAGGGCAGGAAAAACTGTTTTTT. Translation gives CASSSGGQEKLFF. This chain links TRBV7-2 with TRBJ1-4; D is uncertain. Germline V CDR1 and CDR2: SGHTA, FQGNSA. V was shortened by 4 bases and J by 8 bases, with 11 bases between the two germline ends. The length of the CDR3 is 13 residues. Variable domain in full (rest from reference TRBV7-2 and TRBJ1-4): GAGVSQSPSNKVTEKGKDVELRCDPISGHTALYWYRQSLGQGLEFLIYFQGNSAPDKSGLPSDRFSAERTGGSVSTLTIQRTQQEDSAVYLCASSSGGQEKLFFGSGTQLSVL.

This clonotype was counted many times. J is TRBJ2-7 and V is TRBV9, with D tentatively TRBD2 (6 bases). The germline V gene has CDR1 SGDLS and CDR2 YYNGEE. The V gene lost 0 bases and the J gene lost 7 bases, with 11 bases spanning the gap. The CDR3 has 13 amino acids. CDR3 region: CASSVAGGREQYF. Written as DNA, the CDR3 is TGTGCCAGCAGCGTAGCTGGAGGGAGGGAGCAGTACTTC.

The chain links TRBV4-3 to TRBJ2-5; D is possibly TRBD1 or TRBD2 (5 bases each). Germline V gives CDR1 LGHNA, CDR2 YSLEER. The CDR3 totals 14 residues. Trimming removed 0 bases at V and 9 bases at J, with 14 bases between. CDR3 DNA sequence: TGCGCCAGCAGCCAAGATGTATCCGGGGCGGCCCAGTACTTC. Amino acid sequence: CASSQDVSGAAQYF.

The chain recombines TRBV2 with TRBJ1-2; no clear D gene. Trimming left V 7 bases short and J 3 bases short, with 15 bases between. From germline, CDR1 is SNHLY and CDR2 FYNNEI. This CDR3 has 14 amino acids. The CDR3 nucleotides read TGTGCCAGCACCCCGGGCACGGCCCACTATGGCTACACCTTC. Its protein is CASTPGTAHYGYTF.

Notes on this clonotype: This may come from a read error, since a much larger clone is one base off. V usage is TRBV6-1 and J usage is TRBJ2-7; possible D gene TRBD2, 5 bases. CDR1 is MNHNS, CDR2 SASEGT, per germline. The CDR3 is 14 residues long. The CDR3 loop is CASSRREFYEWQHF. Written as DNA, the CDR3 is TGTGCCAGCAGTCGCCGGGAATTCTACGAGTGGCAGCACTTC.

The chain uses TRBV20-1 and TRBJ2-7, with TRBD1 matching 8 bases. CDR1 and CDR2 (germline): DFQATT, SNEGSKA (reference sequence). The CDR3 has 14 amino acids. V shed 0 bases and J 4 bases; nucleotides not matched to a gene: 5. The CDR3 loop reads CSARDRGQGYEQYF. CDR3 sequence (DNA): TGCAGTGCTAGAGATCGAGGACAGGGTTACGAGCAGTACTTC.

This clonotype is a singleton in its sample. The chain carries TRBV11-2 and TRBJ1-6; 7 bases match TRBD1. The V gene's germline CDR1 is SGHAT and CDR2 FQNNGV. The CDR3 has 16 residues. The V segment lost 4 bases and the J segment 9 bases; nucleotides outside the gene matches: 12. Here the CDR3 DNA reads TGTGCCAGCAGCTCTAATCTGGACAGGAGGAGTTCACCCCTCCACTTT. This gives the protein CASSSNLDRRSSPLHF. The whole variable domain, filled in from reference TRBV11-2 and TRBJ1-6, reads EAGVAQSPRYKIIEKRQSVAFWCNPISGHATLYWYQQILGQGPKLLIQFQNNGVVDDSQLPKDRFSAERLKGVDSTLKIQPAKLEDSAVYLCASSSNLDRRSSPLHFGNGTRLTVT.

The chain links TRBV20-1 to TRBJ1-2, with D unresolved. Trimming shortened V by 2 bases and J by 4 bases, and 8 bases separated the two germline ends. Germline loops: CDR1 DFQATT, CDR2 SNEGSKA (reference sequence). CDR3 length: 12 residues. CDR3 amino acids: CSARPYSYGYTF. The CDR3 coding sequence is TGCAGTGCTAGACCTTATTCCTATGGCTACACCTTC.

CDR3 amino acids: CASRPEGTGGFNEQFF. DNA of the CDR3: TGTGCCAGTAGACCCGAGGGGACAGGAGGGTTCAATGAGCAGTTCTTC. The gene calls are TRBV19 and TRBJ2-1; 8 positions match TRBD1. Per the germline V gene, CDR1 is LNHDA and CDR2 is SQIVND (reference sequence). This CDR3 has 16 residues. The J segment lost 6 bases and the V segment lost 6 bases, leaving 13 bases of the junction unmatched.

This clonotype was counted a single time. No conserved phenylalanine or tryptophan ends this CDR3, so it is likely a read error. The CDR3 protein is CASSLTAIQETQYS. The CDR3 nucleotides are TGTGCCAGCAGCTTAACGGCGATCCAAGAGACCCAGTACTCC. The chain uses TRBV7-9 and TRBJ2-5; D is unresolved. The germline gives CDR1 SEHNR, CDR2 FQNEAQ (reference sequence). Trimming took off 2 bases at V and 1 base at J, with 8 bases between the two ends. The CDR3 consists of 14 residues.

Regarding this clonotype: A read error may account for a junction end that differs from germline. V gene TRBV29-1 combines with J gene TRBJ2-1; TRBD2 matches at 15 bases. The CDR3 contains 17 residues. The germline V gene encodes CDR1 SQVTM and CDR2 ANQGSEA. The chain's CDR3 is CSVEDGTSGRTYNEQFF. CDR3 DNA: TGCAGCGTTGAAGACGGGACTAGCGGGAGGACCTACAATGAGCAATTCTTC.

This sequence joins TRBV6-1 and TRBJ1-1, with D unresolved. Looked up from germline, CDR1 is MNHNS and CDR2 is SASEGT. V was trimmed by 5 bases and J by 13 bases, leaving 14 bases between them. The CDR3 loop spans 11 amino acids. As DNA, the CDR3 is TGTGCCAGCAGTTCCCTAGCGGGAGATTTCTTT. It translates to CASSSLAGDFF.

Details on this clonotype: The CDR3 does not end in the conserved phenylalanine or tryptophan, so this is likely a read error. The CDR3 bases are TGTGCCTGGAGTGTCCCAGGGGGCATTAATTCACCCCTCCACCTT. Its translation is CAWSVPGGINSPLHL. This chain joins TRBV30 and TRBJ1-6; 8 bases are a match to TRBD1. Looked up from germline, CDR1 is GTSNPN and CDR2 is SVGIG (reference sequence). This CDR3 region has 15 residues. J was trimmed by 6 bases and V by 0 bases; bases with no gene match: 4.

Many counts were recorded for this clonotype. The V and J genes are TRBV30 and TRBJ1-2, with TRBD1 identical over 9 bases. This CDR3 is 15 amino acids long. Germline CDR1 and CDR2: GTSNPN and SVGIG (reference sequence). Trimming removed 4 bases from V and 3 bases from J; junction bases left unmatched: 9. CDR3: CAWIIRTGVHYGYTF. DNA for the CDR3: TGTGCCTGGATTATACGGACAGGGGTGCACTATGGCTACACCTTC. Complete variable domain (other parts from reference TRBV30 and TRBJ1-2): SQTIHQWPATLVQPVGSPLSLECTVEGTSNPNLYWYRQAAGRGLQLLFYSVGIGQISSEVPQNLSASRPQDRQFILSSKKLLLSDSGFYLCAWIIRTGVHYGYTFGSGTRLTVV.